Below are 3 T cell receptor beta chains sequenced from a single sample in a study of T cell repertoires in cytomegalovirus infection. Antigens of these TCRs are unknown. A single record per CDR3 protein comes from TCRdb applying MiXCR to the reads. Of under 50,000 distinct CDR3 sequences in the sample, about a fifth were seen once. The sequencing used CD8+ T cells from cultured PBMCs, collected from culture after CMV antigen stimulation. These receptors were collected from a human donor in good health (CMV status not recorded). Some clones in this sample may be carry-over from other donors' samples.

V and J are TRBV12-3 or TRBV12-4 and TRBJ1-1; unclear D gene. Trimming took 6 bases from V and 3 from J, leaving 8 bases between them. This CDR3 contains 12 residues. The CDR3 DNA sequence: TGTGCCAGCAGGCAATCATACACTGAAGCTTTCTTT. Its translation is CASRQSYTEAFF.

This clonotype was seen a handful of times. The CDR3: CASSLLSRNTEAFF. The CDR3 DNA sequence: TGTGCCAGCAGCTTGTTGAGCAGGAACACTGAAGCTTTCTTT. This chain uses TRBV5-6 with TRBJ1-1, with D unresolved. Germline loops: CDR1 SGHDT, CDR2 YYEEEE. Trimming removed 1 base at V and 1 base at J, with 8 bases between. The CDR3 extends over 14 amino acids.

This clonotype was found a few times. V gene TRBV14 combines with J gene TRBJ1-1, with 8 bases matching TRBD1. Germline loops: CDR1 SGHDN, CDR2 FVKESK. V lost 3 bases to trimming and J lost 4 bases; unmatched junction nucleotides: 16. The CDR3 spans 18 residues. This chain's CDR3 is CASSQRTGSLLGGTEAFF. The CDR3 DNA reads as TGTGCCAGCAGCCAGAGGACAGGGTCCCTTCTAGGGGGCACTGAAGCTTTCTTT.